This TCR beta chain was recovered during a study of cytomegalovirus exposure and HLA in healthy donors. Regarding the study as a whole: Previous analysis showed most TCR beta V segments were productive about 90% or about 30% of the time. Specific recognition of CMV antigens was confirmed in vitro for a few chains (all CMV-associated). According to reports, the classifier identified cytomegalovirus status with high specificity and sensitivity.

Amplification used 60 Vbeta primers and 13 Jbeta primers. Sequenced by immunoSEQ multiplex PCR; TCRdb stores in-frame clones only, minus some. The sample yields roughly 140,000 clones, around 79% seen once. Comment on this clone: Its antigen is undetermined.

The clonotype was recovered from a man aged 30-40 years in good health and CMV-seropositive. Sequenced input: PBMCs.

Here the CDR3 reads CASRTDREYGYTF. The DNA for the CDR3 is TGTGCCAGCAGGACGGACAGGGAATATGGCTACACCTTC. The genes are TRBV6-6 and TRBJ1-2, with 8 bases identical to TRBD1. The trim removed 6 bases at V and 5 bases at J, leaving 5 bases unmatched. CDR1 and CDR2 (germline): MNHNY, SVGAGI (reference sequence). The CDR3 contains 13 residues.